The sequence of this T cell receptor beta chain was determined in a study of blood T cell repertoires in COVID-19. Study-level background: PBMCs, B-cell-depleted T cells, or T cells were the source of the cDNA or gDNA that made up the material.

The CDR3 is 16 residues long. The germline CDR1 and CDR2 sequences are MNHNY and SVGAGI (reference sequence). With 5 bases clipped from V and 5 bases from J, the junction kept 8 bases outside the gene matches. TCRdb's table, derived via immunoSEQ multiplex PCR, lists solely in-frame clones and lacks some. This table holds 150,000 to 180,000 clones, about four fifths found once. The rearrangement links TRBV6-6 to TRBJ1-4; the match to TRBD1 covers 10 bases. The TCR was taken from a woman between 55 and 75 years old with acute or convalescent COVID-19. Sequenced input: peripheral blood. The CDR3 is CASSPNGQGGNEKLFF. The CDR3 DNA sequence: TGTGCCAGCAGTCCGAATGGACAGGGGGGCAATGAAAAACTGTTTTTT.